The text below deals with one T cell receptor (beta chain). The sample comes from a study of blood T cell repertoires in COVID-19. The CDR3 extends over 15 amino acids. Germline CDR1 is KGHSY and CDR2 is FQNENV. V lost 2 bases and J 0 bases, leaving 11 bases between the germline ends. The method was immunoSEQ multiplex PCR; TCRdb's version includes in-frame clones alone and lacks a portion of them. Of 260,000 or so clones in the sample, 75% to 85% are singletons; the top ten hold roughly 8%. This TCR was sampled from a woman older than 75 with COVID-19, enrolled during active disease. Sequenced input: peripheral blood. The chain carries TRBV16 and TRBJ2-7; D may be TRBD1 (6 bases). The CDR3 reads CASSQGTLFSYEQYF. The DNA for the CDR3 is TGTGCCAGCAGCCAAGGGACACTATTCTCCTACGAGCAGTACTTC.